This passage covers 20 T cell receptor beta chains from one sample sequenced in a study of blood T cell repertoires in COVID-19. Sequencing used immunoSEQ multiplex PCR; TCRdb keeps in-frame clones, though not all of them. The sample has about 99,000 clones; approximately 90% are singletons. Sequencing input: peripheral blood. These receptors all come from a woman aged 80 or over in a cohort sampled during active COVID-19.

The rearrangement uses TRBV19 and TRBJ1-1, with unresolved D. The germline CDR1 and CDR2 sequences are LNHDA and SQIVND (reference sequence). V dropped 6 bases and J dropped 0 bases, with 11 bases sitting between them. The CDR3 totals 14 residues. The CDR3 nucleotides are TGTGCCAGTAGCCTGATTGGGCTGAACACTGAAGCTTTCTTT. Encoded protein: CASSLIGLNTEAFF.

V and J are TRBV13 and TRBJ2-2; TRBD2 matches 9 bases. The germline V gene has CDR1 PRHDT and CDR2 FYEKMQ (reference sequence). Germline trimming cut 2 bases from V and 3 bases from J; bases unmatched to any gene: 7. The CDR3 spans 17 residues. CDR3 bases: TGTGCCAGCAGCTTAAGGCGGGGGGGCCGGGACACCGGGGAGCTGTTTTTT. This codes for CASSLRRGGRDTGELFF.

This chain uses TRBV9 with TRBJ1-2; 9 bases line up with TRBD1. CDR1 SGDLS and CDR2 YYNGEE come from the germline V gene. The CDR3 is 14 residues long. V was clipped by 4 bases and J by 3 bases; unmatched bases: 4. CDR3 sequence reads: CASSRGDRDYGYTF. The CDR3 nucleotides are TGTGCCAGCAGCAGGGGGGACAGGGACTATGGCTACACCTTC.

V and J are TRBV12-3 or TRBV12-4 and TRBJ2-1; 7 bases line up with TRBD2. The CDR3 sequence is 12 residues long. V was clipped by 6 bases and J by 6 bases; unmatched bases: 2. CDR3 in DNA: TGTGCCAGCAGAGGACTAGGCAATGAGCAGTTCTTC. As protein: CASRGLGNEQFF.

This CDR3 reads CASSLLQGEGSYEQYF. The CDR3, as DNA: TGTGCCAGCTCCCTATTACAGGGGGAGGGCTCCTACGAGCAGTACTTC. The chain links TRBV18 to TRBJ2-7, with D possibly TRBD1 on 8 matching bases. Germline CDR1 reads KGHSH; CDR2 reads LQKENI. V lost 6 bases and J 0 bases, leaving 18 bases between the germline ends. The CDR3 covers 16 residues.

The chain combines TRBV5-1 with TRBJ1-4, with D possibly TRBD1 on 5 matching bases. The CDR3 totals 16 residues. V gave up 4 bases and J gave up 3 bases, with 16 bases separating them. Germline CDR1 reads SGHRS; CDR2 reads YFSETQ. CDR3 residues: CASSLGTGGSNEKLFF. The CDR3 DNA follows: TGCGCCAGCAGCCTAGGAACCGGGGGGTCTAATGAAAAACTGTTTTTT.

The chain couples TRBV7-9 to TRBJ2-1; 7 positions match TRBD1. This CDR3 has 14 amino acids. J lost 7 bases, V lost 5 bases, and 8 bases had no gene match. Per germline, CDR1 SEHNR and CDR2 FQNEAQ (reference sequence). The CDR3 DNA is TGTGCCAGCAGCGGGTGGGGACAGTCGAATGAGCAGTTCTTC. Protein: CASSGWGQSNEQFF.

V gene TRBV6-6 combines with J gene TRBJ1-1, with D possibly matching TRBD1 (6 bases). The CDR3 consists of 14 residues. In germline, CDR1 is MNHNY, CDR2 SVGAGI (reference sequence). Trimming left V 2 bases short and J 5 bases short, with 12 bases between. CDR3 nucleotides: TGTGCCAGCAGTTACGGTAAACAGGGAACTGAAGCTTTCTTT. Translating gives CASSYGKQGTEAFF.

The chain uses TRBV6-5 and TRBJ1-2, with TRBD1 as a possible D gene (6 bases). This CDR3 spans 14 amino acids. Germline-derived CDR1 and CDR2 are MNHEY and SVGAGI. The V end was cut by 4 bases, the J end by 6 bases, with 15 bases between. The CDR3 protein is CASSFLQGSHGYTF. The CDR3 region has the DNA TGTGCCAGCAGTTTCCTACAGGGTAGCCATGGCTACACCTTC.

This clone showed up just once. The chain employs TRBV19 and TRBJ2-7; TRBD2 matches at 10 bases. With V trimmed by 7 bases and J by 6 bases, 3 bases remained unmatched. Germline V lookup: CDR1 LNHDA, CDR2 SQIVND (reference sequence). The CDR3 contains 12 residues. The DNA of the CDR3 is TGTGCCAGTACTAGCGGGAGCAGCGAGCAGTACTTC. Translating it yields CASTSGSSEQYF.

The rearrangement joins TRBV10-2 to TRBJ2-1, with TRBD2 matching 9 bases. V lost 3 bases and J lost 6; bases outside the gene matches: 3. CDR3 length equals 14 residues. Germline CDR1 WSHSY, CDR2 SAAADI. This CDR3 is CASSEVAGVNEQFF. The CDR3 bases are TGCGCCAGCAGTGAAGTAGCGGGAGTCAATGAGCAGTTCTTC.

V gene TRBV2 combines with J gene TRBJ2-1; tentative D call: TRBD1 (6 bases). The CDR3 covers 14 residues. From germline, CDR1 is SNHLY and CDR2 FYNNEI. V was cut by 1 base and J by 7 bases, with 11 bases left in between. The DNA of the CDR3 is TGTGCCAGCAGTGAAGGGGGGCGTCTAAATGAGCAGTTCTTC. Its translation: CASSEGGRLNEQFF.

V gene TRBV4-1 combines with J gene TRBJ2-3; tentatively, D is TRBD2 (5 bases). CDR1 is MGHRA, CDR2 YSYEKL, per germline. V was pared by 3 bases and J by 6 bases, with 7 bases between. The CDR3 sequence is 12 residues long. CDR3: CASSHIADTQYF. Here the CDR3 DNA reads TGCGCCAGCAGCCATATAGCGGATACGCAGTATTTT.

V gene TRBV6-2 or TRBV6-3 combines with J gene TRBJ1-4; 7 positions agree with TRBD1. Germline CDR1 is MNHEY and CDR2 is SVGEGT. Trimming removed 2 bases from V and 11 bases from J; junction bases left unmatched: 8. The CDR3 length is 14 residues. The DNA for the CDR3 is TGTGCCAGCAGTTACGGAGACAGGGTAGGGAAACTGTTTTTT. Translation: CASSYGDRVGKLFF.

The chain carries TRBV19 and TRBJ1-2; TRBD1 aligns across 7 bases. This CDR3 has 13 residues. The junction had 12 bases not matched to a gene; V was cut back by 7 bases and J by 10 bases. The germline gives CDR1 LNHDA, CDR2 SQIVND (reference sequence). The DNA of the CDR3 is TGTGCCAGTACCCCACCGACAGGGTTGGTCTACACCTTC. It is translated as CASTPPTGLVYTF. Drawing the rest from reference TRBV19 and TRBJ1-2, the complete variable domain is DGGITQSPKYLFRKEGQNVTLSCEQNLNHDAMYWYRQDPGQGLRLIYYSQIVNDFQKGDIAEGYSVSREKKESFPLTVTSAQKNPTAFYLCASTPPTGLVYTFGSGTRLTVV.

The gene calls are TRBV5-1 and TRBJ2-3; 7 positions match TRBD1. The CDR3 is 15 residues long. The germline V gene has CDR1 SGHRS and CDR2 YFSETQ. After removal of 3 bases from V and 0 bases from J, the junction contained 4 bases not matched to a gene. The CDR3 is CASSSDRTSTDTQYF. CDR3 DNA sequence: TGCGCCAGCAGCTCGGACAGGACTAGCACAGATACGCAGTATTTT.

The chain carries TRBV27 and TRBJ1-5; 8 bases match TRBD1. The CDR3 length is 15 residues. The V and J ends lost 2 bases and 4 bases, in that order; junction bases with no gene match: 4. CDR1 is MNHEY, CDR2 SMNVEV, per germline (reference sequence). CDR3: CASSLQGAPNQPQHF. The DNA for the CDR3 is TGTGCCAGCAGTTTACAGGGGGCCCCAAATCAGCCCCAGCATTTT.

The rearrangement uses TRBV5-6 and TRBJ2-2, with 11 bases matching TRBD1. CDR1 SGHDT and CDR2 YYEEEE come from the germline V gene. V lost 2 bases and J lost 6; bases outside the gene matches: 6. The CDR3 contains 16 residues. The CDR3 loop reads CASSLRMGQGAGELFF. The CDR3 DNA reads as TGTGCCAGCAGCTTAAGGATGGGACAGGGGGCCGGGGAGCTGTTTTTT.

This chain uses TRBV2 with TRBJ2-7, with D tentatively TRBD2 (5 bases). V was pared by 3 bases and J by 6 bases, with 9 bases between. The CDR3 spans 12 residues. Germline loops: CDR1 SNHLY, CDR2 FYNNEI. For the CDR3, the DNA is TGTGCCAGCAGTGACAATAGCGCCGAGCAGTACTTC. Translated, it gives CASSDNSAEQYF.

This chain uses TRBV5-8 with TRBJ2-3; D may be TRBD2 (6 bases). The CDR3 covers 15 residues. Germline-derived CDR1 and CDR2 are SGHTS and YDEGEE. V was trimmed by 5 bases and J by 2 bases, leaving 15 bases between them. This chain's CDR3 is CASSQARESTDTQYF. CDR3 nucleotides: TGTGCCAGCAGTCAGGCCCGGGAGTCCACAGATACGCAGTATTTT.